Listed here are 25 T cell receptor beta chains from one sample, sequenced in a study of blood T cells in healthy people across ages. A second roughly 6 to 12 cycle PCR used barcoded and J-beta primers. TCRdb redid the calling of the 5' RACE reads with MiXCR, one entry per CDR3 protein. The sample has 600,000 to 800,000 distinct CDR3 sequences, around 52% seen once. Sequenced: blood. The receptors were sampled from a woman older than 75 in good health.

This clonotype appeared once. The chain links TRBV29-1 to TRBJ1-2; 9 nucleotides agree with TRBD1. This CDR3 has 11 residues. CDR1 SQVTM and CDR2 ANQGSEA come from the germline V gene. The junction had 5 bases not matched to a gene; V was cut back by 6 bases and J by 9 bases. In nucleotides, the CDR3 is TGCAGCGTGGGGACAGGGTTGAGCTACACCTTC. It specifies CSVGTGLSYTF. The full variable domain, with the rest looked up from reference TRBV29-1 and TRBJ1-2, is SAVISQKPSRDICQRGTSLTIQCQVDSQVTMMFWYRQQPGQSLTLIATANQGSEATYESGFVIDKFPISRPNLTFSTLTVSNMSPEDSSIYLCSVGTGLSYTFGSGTRLTVV.

CDR3 bases: TGCGCCAGCACCCGGACAGCCACAACTAATGAAAAACTGTTTTTT. Amino acid sequence: CASTRTATTNEKLFF. The chain combines TRBV5-1 with TRBJ1-4, with D possibly TRBD1 on 6 matching bases. The CDR3 is 15 residues long. Germline V lookup: CDR1 SGHRS, CDR2 YFSETQ. Trimming pared 6 bases from V and 0 bases from J, leaving 12 bases between.

This clonotype showed up many times. The chain combines TRBV6-2 or TRBV6-3 with TRBJ2-2, with D possibly being TRBD2 (6 bases). CDR3 length: 14 residues. Germline CDR1 is MNHEY and CDR2 is SVGEGT. V shed 6 bases and J shed 0 bases, with 8 bases lying between them. The CDR3 region is CASRLAANTGELFF. The CDR3 DNA is TGTGCCAGCAGATTAGCGGCGAACACCGGGGAGCTGTTTTTT.

This clonotype was counted between two and nine times. This rearrangement joins TRBV12-3 or TRBV12-4 to TRBJ1-1; tentatively, D is TRBD1 (5 bases). The CDR3 totals 14 residues. Trimming stripped 5 bases from V and 1 base from J, with 11 bases between. CDR3: CASSQQTANTEAFF. The CDR3 DNA reads as TGTGCCAGCAGTCAGCAGACAGCGAACACTGAAGCTTTCTTT.

This clonotype was detected once. The J gene is TRBJ1-1, the V gene TRBV6-5; the D is unclear. This CDR3 contains 16 residues. The germline V gene encodes CDR1 MNHEY and CDR2 SVGAGI. Between the trimmed V and J ends, which lost 0 bases and 5 bases, there was a span of 16 bases. The CDR3 here is CASSYSFDEGVTEAFF. The CDR3 DNA reads TGTGCCAGCAGTTACTCGTTTGACGAGGGAGTAACTGAAGCTTTCTTT.

This clonotype was counted many times. The genes are TRBV11-3 and TRBJ2-3; D unresolved. The V end was cut by 0 bases, the J end by 4 bases, with 5 bases between. The CDR3 sequence is 13 residues long. Germline V gene data show CDR1 as SGHNT and CDR2 as YENEEA. The CDR3 loop is CASSLDVADTQYF. In nucleotides, the CDR3 is TGTGCCAGCAGCTTAGATGTAGCAGATACGCAGTATTTT.

Ten or more counts support this clonotype. The chain couples TRBV29-1 to TRBJ2-1; 9 nucleotides line up with TRBD1. The germline gives CDR1 SQVTM, CDR2 ANQGSEA. V gave up 6 bases and J gave up 15 bases; unmatched junction bases: 9. This CDR3 is built from 11 residues. The CDR3 nucleotides are TGCAGCGTCACAGGGGGCGTCCTGCGGTTCTTC. This sequence encodes CSVTGGVLRFF.

This clonotype was detected once. The rearrangement uses TRBV6-5 and TRBJ2-2, with unresolved D. Germline assignment: CDR1 MNHEY and CDR2 SVGAGI. Between the trimmed V and J ends, which lost 3 bases and 0 bases, there was a span of 14 bases. The CDR3 is 17 amino acids. The CDR3: CASSYRSRSTNTGELFF. The CDR3 DNA reads as TGTGCCAGCAGTTATCGAAGTAGGTCCACGAACACCGGGGAGCTGTTTTTT.

CDR3 nucleotide sequence: TGTGCCAGCAGTTTAGGTTCAGGCTCAGGTGAAGCTTTCTTT. Translating gives CASSLGSGSGEAFF. The chain has TRBV28 and TRBJ1-1, with D hard to call. The V end was cut by 2 bases, the J end by 7 bases, with 14 bases between. Germline assignment: CDR1 MDHEN and CDR2 SYDVKM. The CDR3 runs 14 residues.

This clonotype was seen at least ten times. The V call is TRBV5-1, the J call TRBJ1-1; weak D call: TRBD1 (6 bases). Germline V gene sequence: CDR1 SGHRS, CDR2 YFSETQ. Trimming took off 4 bases at V and 2 bases at J, with 12 bases between the two ends. This CDR3 spans 14 amino acids. CDR3 region: CASSALQGNTEAFF. The CDR3 nucleotides read TGCGCCAGCAGCGCGTTACAGGGTAACACTGAAGCTTTCTTT.

This chain joins TRBV28 and TRBJ2-1; TRBD2 is a possible D gene (6 bases). CDR1 and CDR2 from the germline V gene are MDHEN and SYDVKM. This CDR3 has 15 residues. V lost 3 bases to trimming and J lost 2 bases, with 11 bases between them. This CDR3 is CASSFGGSTYNEQFF. The DNA of the CDR3 is TGTGCCAGCAGTTTTGGAGGGAGTACCTACAATGAGCAGTTCTTC. The variable domain in full, with the rest retrieved from reference TRBV28 and TRBJ2-1, is DVKVTQSSRYLVKRTGEKVFLECVQDMDHENMFWYRQDPGLGLRLIYFSYDVKMKEKGDIPEGYSVSREKKERFSLILESASTNQTSMYLCASSFGGSTYNEQFFGPGTRLTVL.

V gene TRBV10-3 combines with J gene TRBJ2-5; D uncertain. Germline CDR1 and CDR2: ENHRY and SYGVKD. The length of the CDR3 is 14 residues. The V gene lost 4 bases and the J gene lost 3 bases, with 12 bases spanning the gap. CDR3 DNA sequence: TGTGCCATCAGTGCTAGGCCCCGGGAAGAGACCCAGTACTTC. This sequence encodes CAISARPREETQYF.

In the case of this clonotype: A read error is possible here, since a much larger clone lies one base away. V and J are TRBV27 and TRBJ2-4, with D perhaps TRBD1 (6 bases). The J call is in doubt because the DNA end fits TRBJ2-7 better. The CDR3 spans 14 residues. The germline gives CDR1 MNHEY, CDR2 SMNVEV (reference sequence). In DNA, the CDR3 is TGTGCCAGCAGCGTCCCAGGGGTAACCTACGAGCAGTACTTC. It codes for CASSVPGVTYEQYF.

The chain combines TRBV18 with TRBJ2-7, with 11 bases fitting TRBD2. This CDR3 has 17 residues. In germline, CDR1 is KGHSH, CDR2 LQKENI. Unmatched junction bases numbered 9, after V lost 3 bases and J lost 2 bases. CDR3 DNA sequence: TGTGCCAGCTCACCGTTCCTAGCGGGGGGCCCAACCTACGAGCAGTACTTC. Its translation is CASSPFLAGGPTYEQYF.

This clonotype was observed at least ten times. The V and J genes are TRBV6-6 and TRBJ2-7, with D possibly matching TRBD1 (5 bases). Trimming took 4 bases from V and 7 from J, leaving 14 bases between them. The germline V gene has CDR1 MNHNY and CDR2 SVGAGI (reference sequence). CDR3 length equals 13 residues. This CDR3 is CASSSPDNGEQYF. The DNA for the CDR3 is TGTGCCAGCAGTTCCCCGGACAACGGTGAGCAGTACTTC.

There are many counts of this clonotype. The chain recombines TRBV7-2 with TRBJ1-1; 9 bases fit TRBD1. CDR1 is SGHTA and CDR2 is FQGNSA in the germline V gene. This CDR3 comprises 13 residues. V lost 6 bases to trimming and J lost 4 bases; unmatched junction nucleotides: 3. DNA of the CDR3: TGTGCCAGCAGACCGGACAGGGGCACTGAAGCTTTCTTT. Amino acids: CASRPDRGTEAFF.

V is TRBV7-8 and J is TRBJ2-1, with D perhaps matching TRBD1 (5 bases). Germline V lookup: CDR1 SGHVS, CDR2 FQNEAQ. V lost 7 bases and J lost 9, with 16 bases in between. This CDR3 has 13 residues. The CDR3 sequence: CASTNRQKGEQFF. Here the CDR3 DNA reads TGTGCCAGCACCAACCGACAGAAAGGTGAGCAGTTCTTC.

At least ten counts were recorded for this clonotype. The gene calls are TRBV20-1 and TRBJ1-5, with D tentatively TRBD1 (5 bases). Germline CDR1 and CDR2: DFQATT and SNEGSKA (reference sequence). The CDR3 length is 15 residues. The V gene lost 2 bases and the J gene lost 2 bases, with 13 bases spanning the gap. The CDR3 DNA reads as TGCAGTGCTAGATACGGGGGAGTCGGCAATCAGCCCCAGCATTTT. This codes for CSARYGGVGNQPQHF.

The CDR3 sequence is CAIRPGTGNSGANVLTF. DNA of the CDR3: TGTGCCATCAGGCCCGGGACAGGGAATTCTGGGGCCAACGTCCTGACTTTC. This chain uses TRBV10-3 with TRBJ2-6; TRBD1 aligns across 9 bases. The CDR3 contains 17 residues. Germline V gene data show CDR1 as ENHRY and CDR2 as SYGVKD. V trimming: 6 bases; J trimming: 1 base; junction bases outside the gene matches: 7.

Comments on this clonotype: A much larger clone sits a single nucleotide away, making a read error possible. The chain carries TRBV7-3 and TRBJ2-5; 8 nucleotides match TRBD2. The junction had 16 bases not matched to a gene; V was cut back by 5 bases and J by 11 bases. The CDR3 spans 15 residues. Germline CDR1 and CDR2: SGHTA and FQGTGA. CDR3 loop: CASSAYIAGSDEQYF. The CDR3 DNA follows: TGTGCCAGCAGCGCGTATATAGCGGGGAGCGATGAGCAGTACTTC.

Only a few counts were recorded for this clonotype. The J gene is TRBJ2-1, the V gene TRBV24-1; D not resolved. Germline-derived CDR1 and CDR2 are KGHDR and SFDVKD. V shed 3 bases and J shed 10 bases, with 12 bases lying between them. The CDR3 contains 13 residues. CDR3 amino acids: CATSDPGRWEQFF. Written as DNA, the CDR3 is TGTGCCACCAGTGATCCCGGCAGATGGGAGCAGTTCTTC.

V is TRBV7-2 and J is TRBJ1-5; a possible D gene is TRBD1 (5 bases). V dropped 5 bases and J dropped 7 bases, with 18 bases sitting between them. The germline gives CDR1 SGHTA, CDR2 FQGNSA. There are 15 residues in the CDR3. CDR3 DNA: TGTGCCAGCAGCCTCACTGCAGGGCCACACCAGCCCCAGCATTTT. Its translation is CASSLTAGPHQPQHF.

The V call is TRBV4-2, the J call TRBJ2-1, with 15 bases lining up with TRBD2. The CDR3 length is 16 residues. V lost 3 bases and J lost 5; bases outside the gene matches: 2. The germline CDR1 and CDR2 sequences are LGHNA and YNFKEQ. CDR3 loop: CASSQGLAGGNNEQFF. DNA for the CDR3: TGTGCCAGCAGCCAGGGACTAGCGGGAGGAAACAATGAGCAGTTCTTC.

This clonotype showed up many times. The chain couples TRBV6-5 to TRBJ1-6; D possibly corresponds to TRBD1 (5 bases). Between the trimmed V and J ends, which lost 9 bases and 4 bases, there was a span of 16 bases. Per the germline V gene, CDR1 is MNHEY and CDR2 is SVGAGI. This CDR3 is 15 amino acids long. The CDR3 spells CASSRRGEYNSPLHF. For the CDR3, the DNA is TGTGCCAGTAGCCGTCGGGGGGAGTATAATTCACCCCTCCACTTT.

The sample holds many counts of this clonotype. The rearrangement uses TRBV7-2 and TRBJ2-1; the D is unclear. CDR1 is SGHTA and CDR2 is FQGNSA in the germline V gene. The V end was cut by 0 bases, the J end by 2 bases, with 5 bases between. The CDR3 has 14 amino acids. The CDR3 here is CASSLAEAYNEQFF. The CDR3 coding sequence is TGTGCCAGCAGCTTAGCGGAAGCCTACAATGAGCAGTTCTTC.